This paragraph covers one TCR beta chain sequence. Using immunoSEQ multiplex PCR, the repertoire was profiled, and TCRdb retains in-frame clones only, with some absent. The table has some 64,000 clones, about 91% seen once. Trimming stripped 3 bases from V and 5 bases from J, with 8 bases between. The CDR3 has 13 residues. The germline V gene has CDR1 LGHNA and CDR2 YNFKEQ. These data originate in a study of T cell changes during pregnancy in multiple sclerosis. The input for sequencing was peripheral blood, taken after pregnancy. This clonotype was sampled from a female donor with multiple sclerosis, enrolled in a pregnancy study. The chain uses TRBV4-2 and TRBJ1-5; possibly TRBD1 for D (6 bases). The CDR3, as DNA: TGTGCCAGCAGCCAGAGGACAGATCAGCCCCAGCATTTT. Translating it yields CASSQRTDQPQHF.